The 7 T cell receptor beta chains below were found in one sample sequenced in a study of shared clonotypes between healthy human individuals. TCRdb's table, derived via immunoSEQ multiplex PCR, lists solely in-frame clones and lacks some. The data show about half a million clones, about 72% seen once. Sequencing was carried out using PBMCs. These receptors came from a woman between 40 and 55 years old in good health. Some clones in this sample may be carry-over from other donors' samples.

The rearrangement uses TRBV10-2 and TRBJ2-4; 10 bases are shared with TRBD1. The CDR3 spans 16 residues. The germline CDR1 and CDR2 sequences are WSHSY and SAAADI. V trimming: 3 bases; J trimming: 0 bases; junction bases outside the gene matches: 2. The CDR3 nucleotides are TGCGCCAGCAGTGAAGGGACAGGGGTAGCCAAAAACATTCAGTACTTC. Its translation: CASSEGTGVAKNIQYF.

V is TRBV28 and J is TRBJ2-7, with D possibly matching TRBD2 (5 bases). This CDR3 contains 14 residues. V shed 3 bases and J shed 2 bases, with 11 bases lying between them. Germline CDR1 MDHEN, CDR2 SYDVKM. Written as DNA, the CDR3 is TGTGCCAGCAGTTTTAATAGGACTCCCTACGAGCAGTACTTC. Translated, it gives CASSFNRTPYEQYF.

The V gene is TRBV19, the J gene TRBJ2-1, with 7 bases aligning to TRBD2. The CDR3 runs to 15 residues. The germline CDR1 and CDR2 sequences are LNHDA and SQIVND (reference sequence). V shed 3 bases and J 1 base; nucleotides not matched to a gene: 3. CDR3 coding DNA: TGTGCCAGTAGTATCGGGACTATTTCCTACAATGAGCAGTTCTTC. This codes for CASSIGTISYNEQFF.

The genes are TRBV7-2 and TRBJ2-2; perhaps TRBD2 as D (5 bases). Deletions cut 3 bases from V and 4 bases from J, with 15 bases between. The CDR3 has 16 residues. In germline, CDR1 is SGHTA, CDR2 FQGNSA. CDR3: CASSFRGLPSTGELFF. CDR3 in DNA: TGTGCCAGCAGCTTTCGGGGTCTTCCGTCCACCGGGGAGCTGTTTTTT.

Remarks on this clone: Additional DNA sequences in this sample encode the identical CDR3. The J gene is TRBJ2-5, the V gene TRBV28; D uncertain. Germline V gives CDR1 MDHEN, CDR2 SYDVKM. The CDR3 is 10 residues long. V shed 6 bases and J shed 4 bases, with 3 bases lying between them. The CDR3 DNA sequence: TGTGCCAGCAGGAGAGAGACCCAGTACTTC. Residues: CASRRETQYF. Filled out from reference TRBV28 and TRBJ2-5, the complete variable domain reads DVKVTQSSRYLVKRTGEKVFLECVQDMDHENMFWYRQDPGLGLRLIYFSYDVKMKEKGDIPEGYSVSREKKERFSLILESASTNQTSMYLCASRRETQYFGPGTRLLVL.

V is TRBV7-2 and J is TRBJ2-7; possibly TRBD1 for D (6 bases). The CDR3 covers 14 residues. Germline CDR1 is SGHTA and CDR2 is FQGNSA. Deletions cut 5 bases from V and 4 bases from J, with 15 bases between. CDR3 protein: CASSPDRFPYEQYF. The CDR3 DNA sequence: TGTGCCAGCAGCCCCGACAGGTTTCCGTACGAGCAGTACTTC.

CDR3: CAMPRVFANTGELFF. The CDR3 DNA reads as TGTGCCATGCCGAGGGTGTTCGCGAACACCGGGGAGCTGTTTTTT. The gene calls are TRBV18 and TRBJ2-2; possibly TRBD2 for D (5 bases). Trimming left V 10 bases short and J 0 bases short, with 15 bases between. The CDR3 is made up of 15 amino acids. Germline lookup yields CDR1 KGHSH and CDR2 LQKENI.